This entry describes one T cell receptor beta chain. The antigen is undetermined. This entry is derived from a study of cytomegalovirus exposure and HLA in healthy donors. At the level of the study: Within the Caucasian-associated ancestry cluster were around 81% of the roughly 400 genotyped donors.

The PCR contained 60 Vbeta and 13 Jbeta primers. Per the original data handling: Later reanalysis found roughly 80 million unique TCR beta chains, about 11 million of them shared. Clones were sequenced by immunoSEQ multiplex PCR, and TCRdb holds only the in-frame ones, with some missing. V and J calls and clone size follow that table, whereas D and trimming were derived from the DNA. Here the sample spans some 150,000 clones, approximately 60% being singletons. Trimming left V 7 bases short and J 8 bases short, with 23 bases between. Germline V lookup: CDR1 LNHDA, CDR2 SQIVND (reference sequence). The CDR3 has 15 amino acids. Findings and limits, study-wide: A later analysis linked a missense variant in DCLRE1C to the trimming of TCR beta V and J genes. TCR beta V segments were, for the most part, productive about 90% or about 30% of the time in an earlier analysis.

The gene calls are TRBV19 and TRBJ1-1; weak D call: TRBD1 (5 bases). This clonotype was sampled from a woman in her sixties in good health and CMV-seropositive. Sequenced sample: PBMCs. The CDR3 bases are TGTGCCAGTACGCTCTACTCAAGGGGAAAGAGGGAAGCTTTCTTT. It yields the protein CASTLYSRGKREAFF.